These 20 T cell receptor beta chains came from one sample sequenced in a study of cytomegalovirus exposure and HLA in healthy donors. PCR was performed using 60 Vbeta and 13 Jbeta primers. Produced via immunoSEQ multiplex PCR; TCRdb's table is partial and in-frame only. This table holds some 130,000 clones, around 70% found once. The source material was PBMCs. These TCRs come from a man aged 25-45 years in good health and CMV-seropositive.

Points on this clone: Its ends do not fully match the called genes, so a read error is possible. The V call is TRBV5-5, the J call TRBJ1-2; a possible D gene is TRBD1 (6 bases). The CDR3 sequence is 15 residues long. Germline CDR1 and CDR2: SGHKS and YYEKEE (reference sequence). DNA for the CDR3: TGTGCCAGCAGCTTATCCCCCACAGGGATGGGGATTCCCTTCTTC. Its protein is CASSLSPTGMGIPFF.

The chain employs TRBV28 and TRBJ1-6; no clear D. V lost 6 bases and J 3 bases, leaving 6 bases between the germline ends. Germline CDR1 is MDHEN and CDR2 is SYDVKM. This CDR3 region has 13 residues. The CDR3 sequence: CASSLYYNSPLHF. As DNA, the CDR3 is TGTGCCAGCAGCCTTTACTATAATTCACCCCTCCACTTT.

V gene TRBV6-1 combines with J gene TRBJ1-6; the D is unclear. Trimming shortened V by 3 bases and J by 3 bases, and 9 bases separated the two germline ends. The CDR3 has 15 residues. Germline V gives CDR1 MNHNS, CDR2 SASEGT. DNA for the CDR3: TGTGCCAGCAGTGAGGGAGGGTTCTATAATTCACCCCTCCACTTT. Encoded protein: CASSEGGFYNSPLHF.

This clone came up a few times. The chain links TRBV6-1 to TRBJ2-3, with 8 positions matching TRBD1. Trimming at V came to 4 bases and at J to 5 bases, leaving 11 bases not matched to a gene. CDR3 length: 16 residues. CDR1 is MNHNS and CDR2 is SASEGT in the germline V gene. CDR3 nucleotide sequence: TGTGCCAGCAGTGCCCGGGGGACAGGAGGAAGAGATACGCAGTATTTT. This gives the protein CASSARGTGGRDTQYF.

This clone appeared a few times. J is TRBJ2-2 and V is TRBV10-2; D gene unclear. Per the germline V gene, CDR1 is WSHSY and CDR2 is SAAADI. The CDR3 length is 14 residues. V lost 2 bases and J lost 6, with 10 bases in between. This CDR3 reads CASSEPRASGELFF. DNA of the CDR3: TGCGCCAGCAGTGAGCCCCGTGCGTCCGGGGAGCTGTTTTTT.

This chain uses TRBV6-4 with TRBJ1-2; a weak D match, TRBD1 (6 bases). Trimming removed 5 bases at V and 2 bases at J, with 12 bases between. CDR1 and CDR2 (germline): MRHNA, SNTAGT. The CDR3 covers 14 residues. CDR3 bases: TGTGCCAGCAGTCCAACAGGGACGAACTATGGCTACACCTTC. Translated, it gives CASSPTGTNYGYTF.

V and J are TRBV2 and TRBJ2-5, with D hard to call. This CDR3 region has 11 residues. CDR1 and CDR2 from the germline V gene are SNHLY and FYNNEI. Trimming took 4 bases from V and 5 from J, leaving 5 bases between them. In nucleotides, the CDR3 is TGTGCCAGCAGTGGAGAGGAGACCCAGTACTTC. Protein product: CASSGEETQYF.

V usage is TRBV29-1 and J usage is TRBJ2-1; tentative D call: TRBD2 (6 bases). Per the germline V gene, CDR1 is SQVTM and CDR2 is ANQGSEA. The CDR3 totals 16 residues. V lost 5 bases to trimming and J lost 0 bases, with 17 bases between them. The CDR3 loop is CSVLSSSGPSYNEQFF. The CDR3 DNA reads as TGCAGCGTTCTCAGTAGTAGCGGCCCCTCCTACAATGAGCAGTTCTTC.

This clone was detected only once. This chain links TRBV13 with TRBJ2-7, with a tentative D call TRBD1 (6 bases). This CDR3 contains 15 residues. The germline V gene has CDR1 PRHDT and CDR2 FYEKMQ (reference sequence). Trimming took off 0 bases at V and 1 base at J, with 10 bases between the two ends. The CDR3 loop is CASSLGRQASYEQYF. Written as DNA, the CDR3 is TGTGCCAGCAGCTTAGGACGACAGGCATCCTACGAGCAGTACTTC.

This chain uses TRBV2 with TRBJ1-4, with D hard to call. Germline V lookup: CDR1 SNHLY, CDR2 FYNNEI. V was cut by 3 bases and J by 7 bases, with 12 bases left in between. There are 14 residues in the CDR3. The CDR3 coding sequence is TGTGCCAGCAGTGATTCTCACGGCGGTGAAAAACTGTTTTTT. This sequence encodes CASSDSHGGEKLFF.

The chain uses TRBV27 and TRBJ1-2; the match to TRBD1 covers 9 bases. V lost 5 bases, J lost 2 bases, and 3 bases stayed unmatched. From germline, CDR1 is MNHEY and CDR2 SMNVEV (reference sequence). The CDR3 sequence is 14 residues long. Here the CDR3 DNA reads TGTGCCAGCAGTCCGGGACAGGGAAACTATGGCTACACCTTC. It encodes CASSPGQGNYGYTF.

This clone was seen a few times. The chain recombines TRBV4-3 with TRBJ2-1; no clear D gene. CDR1 and CDR2 from the germline V gene are LGHNA and YSLEER. Trimming shortened V by 0 bases and J by 0 bases, and 6 bases separated the two germline ends. The CDR3 loop spans 15 amino acids. The CDR3 region has the DNA TGCGCCAGCAGCCAAGAGGTCGGCTCCTACAATGAGCAGTTCTTC. Translated: CASSQEVGSYNEQFF.

This chain links TRBV6-5 with TRBJ2-7, with D possibly being TRBD1 (6 bases). Looked up from germline, CDR1 is MNHEY and CDR2 is SVGAGI. The V end was cut by 7 bases, the J end by 3 bases, with 16 bases between. This CDR3 is 14 amino acids long. This CDR3 is CASTKERGIYEQYF. CDR3 in DNA: TGTGCCAGCACGAAGGAGAGGGGGATCTACGAGCAGTACTTC.

This clone showed up just a few times. The chain carries TRBV2 and TRBJ1-1; no definite D call. In germline, CDR1 is SNHLY, CDR2 FYNNEI. V was shortened by 4 bases and J by 6 bases, with 9 bases between the two germline ends. The CDR3 has 12 amino acids. The CDR3 coding sequence is TGTGCCAGCAGTGTGAGAGGCTCTGAAGCTTTCTTT. Its translation is CASSVRGSEAFF. The full variable domain, with the rest looked up from reference TRBV2 and TRBJ1-1, is EPEVTQTPSHQVTQMGQEVILRCVPISNHLYFYWYRQILGQKVEFLVSFYNNEISEKSEIFDDQFSVERPDGSNFTLKIRSTKLEDSAMYFCASSVRGSEAFFGQGTRLTVV.

V gene TRBV2 combines with J gene TRBJ1-4; D unclear. Germline V lookup: CDR1 SNHLY, CDR2 FYNNEI. The CDR3 totals 15 residues. V lost 2 bases and J lost 0, with 7 bases in between. The CDR3 sequence: CASSERRTTNEKLFF. CDR3 nucleotide sequence: TGTGCCAGCAGTGAAAGGAGAACAACTAATGAAAAACTGTTTTTT.

This clone came up a few times. The chain links TRBV27 to TRBJ2-7; D perhaps matches TRBD1 (6 bases). Germline lookup yields CDR1 MNHEY and CDR2 SMNVEV (reference sequence). The CDR3 length is 14 residues. V lost 3 bases and J lost 5, with 14 bases in between. The CDR3 is CASSLGRGTHEQYF. The CDR3 DNA reads TGTGCCAGCAGTTTGGGCAGGGGAACCCACGAGCAGTACTTC.

This clone was recorded a few times. The genes are TRBV2 and TRBJ2-7; D is ambiguous. The germline V and J ends were trimmed by 6 bases and 7 bases, with 10 bases remaining between them. CDR1 and CDR2 (germline): SNHLY, FYNNEI. The CDR3 extends over 11 amino acids. The CDR3 coding sequence is TGTGCCAGCAGCGCAAACTTAGAGCAGTACTTC. This translates into CASSANLEQYF.

The J gene is TRBJ1-3, the V gene TRBV27; D uncertain. The CDR3 loop spans 15 amino acids. Germline values: CDR1 MNHEY, CDR2 SMNVEV (reference sequence). Trimming took off 2 bases at V and 0 bases at J, with 8 bases between the two ends. DNA for the CDR3: TGTGCCAGCAGTTTAGGAGGCAACTCTGGAAACACCATATATTTT. As protein: CASSLGGNSGNTIYF.

This chain links TRBV19 with TRBJ2-1, with a tentative D call TRBD1 (5 bases). This CDR3 spans 14 amino acids. Trimming left V 2 bases short and J 6 bases short, with 11 bases between. The germline V gene has CDR1 LNHDA and CDR2 SQIVND (reference sequence). CDR3 DNA: TGTGCCAGTAGTATAAGTGATACAGGCAATGAGCAGTTCTTC. This translates into CASSISDTGNEQFF.

CDR3 protein: CASSDSGASGNTDTQYF. The DNA for the CDR3 is TGCGCCAGCAGTGATAGCGGGGCTAGCGGTAACACAGATACGCAGTATTTT. This chain links TRBV10-1 with TRBJ2-3; 8 bases line up with TRBD2. CDR1 WNHNN and CDR2 SYGVQD come from the germline V gene (reference sequence). The V and J ends lost 3 bases and 2 bases, in that order; junction bases with no gene match: 10. This CDR3 spans 17 amino acids.